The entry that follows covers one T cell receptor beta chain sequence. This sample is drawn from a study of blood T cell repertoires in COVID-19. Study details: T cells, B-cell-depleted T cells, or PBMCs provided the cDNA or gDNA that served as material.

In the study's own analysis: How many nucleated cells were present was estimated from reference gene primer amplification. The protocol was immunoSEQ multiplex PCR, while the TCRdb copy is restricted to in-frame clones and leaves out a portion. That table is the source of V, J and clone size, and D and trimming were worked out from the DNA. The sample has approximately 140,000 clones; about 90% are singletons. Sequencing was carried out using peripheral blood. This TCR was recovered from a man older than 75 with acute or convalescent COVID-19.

CDR3 protein: CATSDPGGSYEQYF. The DNA of the CDR3 is TGTGCCACCAGTGACCCCGGGGGCTCCTACGAGCAGTACTTC. The V gene is TRBV24-1, the J gene TRBJ2-7; perhaps TRBD2 as D (6 bases). The germline V gene has CDR1 KGHDR and CDR2 SFDVKD. The length of the CDR3 is 14 residues. Trimming cost V 4 bases and J 0 bases, with 9 bases left between them.